A single sample gave rise to the 27 T cell receptor beta chains below, sequenced in a study of blood T cell repertoires in COVID-19. Repertoires were generated with immunoSEQ multiplex PCR, while TCRdb's copy carries only in-frame clones and drops some. Here the sample spans 200,000 to 250,000 clones, 83% being singletons. The sample taken for sequencing was peripheral blood. Receptor source: a human donor in a cohort sampled during active COVID-19.

The chain uses TRBV7-2 and TRBJ1-5, with D unresolved. Germline CDR1 and CDR2: SGHTA and FQGNSA. The CDR3 sequence is 12 residues long. V shed 1 base and J shed 7 bases, with 5 bases lying between them. CDR3 DNA sequence: TGTGCCAGCAGCTTAGTCTTCCAGCCCCAGCATTTT. This encodes CASSLVFQPQHF.

The chain recombines TRBV12-3 or TRBV12-4 with TRBJ2-2, with TRBD2 identical over 11 bases. The CDR3 extends over 13 amino acids. V lost 8 bases to trimming and J lost 6 bases; unmatched junction nucleotides: 2. The CDR3 is CASWTSGSGELFF. The DNA of the CDR3 is TGTGCCAGCTGGACTAGCGGGTCCGGGGAGCTGTTTTTT.

The V and J genes are TRBV29-1 and TRBJ2-7; 8 bases are a match to TRBD2. The CDR3 has 14 amino acids. Germline V gives CDR1 SQVTM, CDR2 ANQGSEA. Losses at the gene ends were 6 bases for V and 4 bases for J; bases not matched to a gene: 11. DNA for the CDR3: TGCAGCGTCCAAAGGGGGACTAGTTCATACGAGCAGTACTTC. Its translation is CSVQRGTSSYEQYF.

The V gene is TRBV5-6, the J gene TRBJ1-2, with D unclear. Germline CDR1 and CDR2: SGHDT and YYEEEE. This CDR3 is built from 14 residues. V dropped 2 bases and J dropped 2 bases, with 10 bases sitting between them. The CDR3 DNA reads TGTGCCAGCAGCTTCGGAGTCGAAAACTATGGCTACACCTTC. Translation: CASSFGVENYGYTF.

The chain recombines TRBV5-1 with TRBJ2-7; 8 positions match TRBD1. This CDR3 has 15 residues. Germline V lookup: CDR1 SGHRS, CDR2 YFSETQ. J was trimmed by 5 bases and V by 4 bases; bases with no gene match: 11. The CDR3 DNA sequence: TGCGCCAGCAGCCAAATTAGACAGGGGCGGAACGAGCAGTACTTC. It translates to CASSQIRQGRNEQYF.

The rearrangement links TRBV24-1 to TRBJ2-3, with D perhaps matching TRBD1 (6 bases). The V gene's germline CDR1 is KGHDR and CDR2 SFDVKD. This CDR3 spans 15 amino acids. Trimming took 1 base from V and 0 from J, leaving 7 bases between them. The CDR3 sequence is CATSDFQGSTDTQYF. The DNA for the CDR3 is TGTGCCACCAGTGATTTCCAGGGGAGCACAGATACGCAGTATTTT.

The chain uses TRBV13 and TRBJ1-3, with a weak D call TRBD1 (6 bases). CDR1 PRHDT and CDR2 FYEKMQ come from the germline V gene (reference sequence). V lost 4 bases, J lost 7 bases, and 23 bases lay in between. The CDR3 consists of 17 residues. DNA of the CDR3: TGTGCCAGCAGCTCAAAAGCTAGGACAGAGGTTGGCAACACCATATATTTT. It specifies CASSSKARTEVGNTIYF.

The V and J genes are TRBV6-5 and TRBJ1-2, with 9 bases aligning to TRBD1. The CDR3 runs to 15 residues. V shed 2 bases and J 4 bases; nucleotides not matched to a gene: 5. CDR1 is MNHEY and CDR2 is SVGAGI in the germline V gene. CDR3 sequence (DNA): TGTGCCAGCAGTTACGGAACGACAGGGGGCTATGGCTACACCTTC. It codes for CASSYGTTGGYGYTF.

The gene calls are TRBV3-1 (or the pseudogene TRBV3-2) and TRBJ2-7; the match to TRBD1 covers 9 bases. Germline lookup yields CDR1 LGHDT and CDR2 YNNKEL (reference sequence). The CDR3 runs to 16 residues. J gave up 0 bases and V 1 base, and 4 bases lay outside the gene matches. The CDR3 loop is CASSQAQGASSYEQYF. In DNA, the CDR3 is TGTGCCAGCAGCCAAGCACAGGGGGCCAGCTCCTACGAGCAGTACTTC.

The chain joins TRBV6-5 to TRBJ2-7; TRBD2 is a possible D gene (5 bases). The germline V gene has CDR1 MNHEY and CDR2 SVGAGI. V lost 6 bases, J lost 4 bases, and 16 bases lay in between. The CDR3 covers 14 residues. This CDR3 is CASRLGRGFYEQYF. The CDR3 region has the DNA TGTGCCAGCAGACTCGGTCGCGGGTTTTACGAGCAGTACTTC.

The chain is built from TRBV4-1 and TRBJ1-3; D gene ambiguous. The CDR3 totals 13 residues. Germline V CDR1 and CDR2: MGHRA, YSYEKL. V dropped 0 bases and J dropped 5 bases, with 5 bases sitting between them. The CDR3 nucleotides are TGCGCCAGCAGCCAAGACTCCCGAAACACCATATATTTT. It codes for CASSQDSRNTIYF.

J is TRBJ2-2 and V is TRBV7-9; no clear D gene. This CDR3 is 13 amino acids long. Germline V gives CDR1 SEHNR, CDR2 FQNEAQ (reference sequence). V was pared by 5 bases and J by 5 bases, with 9 bases between. The CDR3, as DNA: TGTGCCAGCAGCGCCTTTACTACCGGGGAGCTGTTTTTT. Translation gives CASSAFTTGELFF.

The genes are TRBV18 and TRBJ2-5; possible D gene TRBD1, 7 bases. The CDR3 covers 14 residues. Germline CDR1 and CDR2: KGHSH and LQKENI. V lost 0 bases and J lost 5, with 10 bases in between. The CDR3: CASSPPTGRETQYF. The CDR3 DNA reads as TGTGCCAGCTCACCACCGACAGGGAGGGAGACCCAGTACTTC.

The chain combines TRBV2 with TRBJ2-7; TRBD1 matches at 9 bases. J was trimmed by 7 bases and V by 10 bases; bases with no gene match: 11. CDR1 SNHLY and CDR2 FYNNEI come from the germline V gene. The CDR3 has 13 amino acids. CDR3 region: CAISGTGLGEQYF. CDR3 bases: TGTGCCATCAGCGGGACAGGGTTAGGAGAGCAGTACTTC.

The V call is TRBV5-1, the J call TRBJ2-5; 7 nucleotides align to TRBD2. With 0 bases clipped from V and 4 bases from J, the junction kept 6 bases outside the gene matches. Germline V gene lookup returns CDR1 SGHRS and CDR2 YFSETQ. The CDR3 loop spans 15 amino acids. The CDR3 DNA reads as TGCGCCAGCAGCTTGGTTCTATCGGGGGGAGAGACCCAGTACTTC. This encodes CASSLVLSGGETQYF. Variable domain in full (rest from reference TRBV5-1 and TRBJ2-5): KAGVTQTPRYLIKTRGQQVTLSCSPISGHRSVSWYQQTPGQGLQFLFEYFSETQRNKGNFPGRFSGRQFSNSRSEMNVSTLELGDSALYLCASSLVLSGGETQYFGPGTRLLVL.

The V and J genes are TRBV28 and TRBJ2-7, with a possible D match to TRBD1 (7 bases). Germline V gives CDR1 MDHEN, CDR2 SYDVKM. The V end lost 3 bases, the J end lost 0 bases, and 18 bases lay between the germline ends. The CDR3 sequence is 17 residues long. CDR3 coding DNA: TGTGCCAGCAGTTTCGGGGGACAGCACCCAAGCTCCTACGAGCAGTACTTC. Its translation: CASSFGGQHPSSYEQYF. Combining the CDR3 with reference TRBV28 and TRBJ2-7 gives the whole variable domain DVKVTQSSRYLVKRTGEKVFLECVQDMDHENMFWYRQDPGLGLRLIYFSYDVKMKEKGDIPEGYSVSREKKERFSLILESASTNQTSMYLCASSFGGQHPSSYEQYFGPGTRLTVT.

This chain links TRBV3-1 (or the pseudogene TRBV3-2) with TRBJ2-1; 10 positions agree with TRBD2. This CDR3 is built from 16 residues. V lost 4 bases and J lost 3; bases outside the gene matches: 6. The germline V gene encodes CDR1 LGHDT and CDR2 YNNKEL (reference sequence). CDR3 amino acids: CASSPRTSGFYNEQFF. DNA of the CDR3: TGTGCCAGCAGCCCCCGGACTAGCGGATTCTACAATGAGCAGTTCTTC.

The chain joins TRBV18 to TRBJ2-3; 7 bases are a match to TRBD2. V trimming: 4 bases; J trimming: 6 bases; junction bases outside the gene matches: 7. CDR1 KGHSH and CDR2 LQKENI come from the germline V gene. This CDR3 region has 14 residues. The CDR3 protein is CASSLAGTTDTQYF. The CDR3 nucleotides read TGTGCCAGCTCACTCGCCGGGACTACGGATACGCAGTATTTT.

The genes are TRBV18 and TRBJ1-1; TRBD1 matches at 9 bases. The CDR3 consists of 16 residues. V lost 3 bases to trimming and J lost 3 bases; unmatched junction nucleotides: 8. From germline, CDR1 is KGHSH and CDR2 LQKENI. The CDR3 DNA reads as TGTGCCAGCTCACCCCGGACAGGGGATCGAGACACTGAAGCTTTCTTT. Its translation is CASSPRTGDRDTEAFF.

This clone was recorded at least ten times. The V call is TRBV5-1, the J call TRBJ2-2, with D tentatively TRBD1 (6 bases). V lost 1 base to trimming and J lost 4 bases, with 11 bases between them. The CDR3 length is 15 residues. Germline lookup yields CDR1 SGHRS and CDR2 YFSETQ. CDR3: CASSLLDSSTGELFF. For the CDR3, the DNA is TGCGCCAGCAGCTTGTTGGACAGTAGCACCGGGGAGCTGTTTTTT.

The chain employs TRBV28 and TRBJ2-7; TRBD2 matches 12 bases. Germline V gene data show CDR1 as MDHEN and CDR2 as SYDVKM. This CDR3 has 15 amino acids. V was clipped by 4 bases and J by 4 bases; unmatched bases: 5. CDR3 amino acids: CASSSVGLAGYEQYF. The CDR3 nucleotides read TGTGCCAGCAGTTCCGTGGGACTAGCGGGTTACGAGCAGTACTTC.

The chain employs TRBV7-2 and TRBJ2-5; 7 nucleotides align to TRBD1. With V trimmed by 7 bases and J by 7 bases, 9 bases remained unmatched. The CDR3 is 13 residues long. Germline V CDR1 and CDR2: SGHTA, FQGNSA. The CDR3 spells CASNPYRGTTQYF. In DNA form, the CDR3 reads TGTGCCAGCAACCCTTACAGGGGCACGACCCAGTACTTC.

The chain is built from TRBV3-1 (or the pseudogene TRBV3-2) and TRBJ2-3; weak D call: TRBD2 (5 bases). V was clipped by 4 bases and J by 5 bases, with 13 bases between them. CDR1 and CDR2 (germline): LGHDT, YNNKEL (reference sequence). The CDR3 covers 14 residues. The CDR3 DNA sequence: TGTGCCAGCAGCCCCGGACTGGCGGTAGATACGCAGTATTTT. Translating it yields CASSPGLAVDTQYF.

V usage is TRBV3-1 (or the pseudogene TRBV3-2) and J usage is TRBJ1-4; a weak D match, TRBD1 (5 bases). The CDR3 sequence is 11 residues long. Germline CDR1 reads LGHDT; CDR2 reads YNNKEL (reference sequence). V gave up 6 bases and J gave up 7 bases, with 6 bases separating them. In DNA, the CDR3 is TGTGCCAGCAGAGACAGTGAAAAACTGTTTTTT. Translating gives CASRDSEKLFF.

The chain recombines TRBV9 with TRBJ1-2; D perhaps matches TRBD1 (5 bases). Germline lookup yields CDR1 SGDLS and CDR2 YYNGEE. The CDR3 is made up of 13 amino acids. V lost 4 bases and J lost 3, with 10 bases in between. The DNA for the CDR3 is TGTGCCAGCAGCCCCGAAGGGGACTATGGCTACACCTTC. Residues: CASSPEGDYGYTF.

V and J are TRBV11-2 and TRBJ2-7, with 7 nucleotides matching TRBD2. CDR3 length: 17 residues. V shed 5 bases, J shed 5 bases, and the junction held 18 bases outside the gene matches. Germline CDR1 SGHAT, CDR2 FQNNGV. CDR3 DNA sequence: TGTGCCAGCAGCGTGGATCGGGGATGGGCGGGAGATGACGAGCAGTACTTC. The encoded protein is CASSVDRGWAGDDEQYF. The full variable domain, completed using reference TRBV11-2 and TRBJ2-7, is EAGVAQSPRYKIIEKRQSVAFWCNPISGHATLYWYQQILGQGPKLLIQFQNNGVVDDSQLPKDRFSAERLKGVDSTLKIQPAKLEDSAVYLCASSVDRGWAGDDEQYFGPGTRLTVT.

This rearrangement joins TRBV2 to TRBJ2-2; D possibly corresponds to TRBD1 (6 bases). The germline gives CDR1 SNHLY, CDR2 FYNNEI. The CDR3 totals 16 residues. V was shortened by 4 bases and J by 1 base, with 13 bases between the two germline ends. The CDR3 DNA sequence: TGTGCCAGCAGTGGCGACAGGTGGAAGAACACCGGGGAGCTGTTTTTT. This translates into CASSGDRWKNTGELFF.